This T cell receptor beta chain was captured by sequencing in a study of blood T cells in healthy people across ages. About the study: Template switching caught about one barcoded beta molecule for each two T cells.

The sample, 7.5 to 10 milliliters of peripheral blood, was drawn from each donor. This clonotype has just a few counts. What it binds is unknown. This CDR3 contains 16 residues. Germline CDR1 reads SGDLS; CDR2 reads YYNGEE. V shed 4 bases, J shed 2 bases, and the junction held 8 bases outside the gene matches. Together with a sample-barcoded 5' primer, a J-beta primer mix was included in a second PCR lasting roughly 6 to 12 cycles. TCRdb re-analysed the 5' RACE reads in MiXCR, keeping a single row per CDR3 protein. Of approximately 1.5 million distinct CDR3 sequences listed, about 35% are singletons. Study conclusions and caveats: Versus aged donors, long-lived donors had higher diversity and more naive CD4+ cells.

This clonotype was obtained from a woman aged 25-40 years in good health. The sequenced sample consisted of blood. V is TRBV9 and J is TRBJ2-2; 7 nucleotides agree with TRBD1. The CDR3 DNA sequence: TGTGCCAGCAGCTTCCCCTCAGGGGGTAACACCGGGGAGCTGTTTTTT. Residues: CASSFPSGGNTGELFF.